This T cell receptor beta chain came from a study of siplizumab effects on memory and regulatory T cells. Whole-study findings and limits: Siplizumab cultures yielded proliferating Tregs whose suppressive function was not confirmed. Naive T cells were seemingly more diverse than memory cells, and major contributions to the alloresponse seemed to be made by them.

In regard to this clone: Its antigen is not known.

The repertoire was sequenced with immunoSEQ multiplex PCR; TCRdb's copy has only in-frame clones and lacks some. The sample includes around 72,000 clones, about 90% of them seen just once. Germline V CDR1 and CDR2: LGHNA, YNFKEQ. V was pared by 0 bases and J by 0 bases, with 15 bases between. The CDR3 runs to 18 residues. Sequenced: CD8+ T cells sorted from blood. V gene TRBV4-2 combines with J gene TRBJ1-5; maybe TRBD1 (5 bases). The clonotype originates from a human donor in good health. Written as DNA, the CDR3 is TGTGCCAGCAGCCAAGAGGCCCCGGGGGTTTATAGCAATCAGCCCCAGCATTTT. Encoded protein: CASSQEAPGVYSNQPQHF.